A selection of T cell receptor beta chains follows, all from one sample in a study of cytotoxic CD8 clonotypes in ibrutinib-treated CLL. Here immunoSEQ multiplex PCR was the method, and the copy in TCRdb shows in-frame clones only, minus some. This sample has more than 200,000 clones, with 65% to 80% found just once. This specimen was PBMCs, taken after 12 months of ibrutinib treatment. The origin of the receptors is a human donor with chronic lymphocytic leukemia. The CDR3 runs from the conserved cysteine through the conserved F or W.

V	J	CDR3
TRBV5-6	TRBJ2-7	CASSRPPGLSYEQYF
TRBV29-1	TRBJ2-5	CSVAGTGGLRETQYF
TRBV11-2	TRBJ1-5	CASSPNPGRGNQPQHF
TRBV6-5	TRBJ1-5	CASSYDGQLNQPQHF
TRBV2	TRBJ2-5	CASSESAVKETQYF
TRBV12-5	TRBJ2-5	CASGLGTNSIGETQYF
TRBV30	TRBJ2-3	CAWSVRFGDTQYF
TRBV7-2	TRBJ1-5	CASGNWNQPQHF
TRBV28	TRBJ2-7	CATKTAGAGGPSEQYF
TRBV11-2	TRBJ1-4	CASSGRLNEKLFF
TRBV29-1	TRBJ1-5	CSFTGGMGGNQPQHF
TRBV7-9	TRBJ1-2	CASSLLWGGYTF
TRBV6-1	TRBJ1-2	CASSETAPRGYTF
TRBV7-2	TRBJ1-3	CASSSEGGISGNTIYF
TRBV6-4	TRBJ1-1	CASSDLVNTEAFF
TRBV7-9	TRBJ2-7	CASSTTSGGDEQYF
TRBV7-2	TRBJ2-7	CASSATSGGIYEQYF
TRBV5-1	TRBJ1-3	CASSLGDSGNTIYF
TRBV7-2	TRBJ1-4	CASSWPGEKLFF
TRBV28	TRBJ1-1	CASSTHHGLTFF
TRBV28	TRBJ2-7	CASRQDRGPYEQYF
TRBV9	TRBJ1-1	CASSGVGRTTEAFF
TRBV7-2	TRBJ2-7	CASSPGYEQYF
TRBV6-1	TRBJ1-2	CASSAQGTYGYTF
TRBV19	TRBJ2-2	CASIGGTLYTGELFF
TRBV6-5	TRBJ1-2	CASSRLTGALGYTF
TRBV5-4	TRBJ2-7	CASSLDQGAREQYF
TRBV27	TRBJ2-2	CASSFRLQGQSSGTGELFF
TRBV19	TRBJ1-2	CASSPSTGFYGYTF
TRBV30	TRBJ2-5	CAGTGGGETQYF
TRBV9	TRBJ2-1	CASSPLQGASNEQFF
TRBV6-1	TRBJ2-7	CASSAPGGALDYEQYF
TRBV9	TRBJ1-1	CASSATQGTTEAFF
TRBV9	TRBJ1-6	CASSVMDRGGGNSPLHF
TRBV19	TRBJ1-2	CASSIVGRGSLYGYTF
TRBV28	TRBJ2-6	CASSRTGAGANVLTF